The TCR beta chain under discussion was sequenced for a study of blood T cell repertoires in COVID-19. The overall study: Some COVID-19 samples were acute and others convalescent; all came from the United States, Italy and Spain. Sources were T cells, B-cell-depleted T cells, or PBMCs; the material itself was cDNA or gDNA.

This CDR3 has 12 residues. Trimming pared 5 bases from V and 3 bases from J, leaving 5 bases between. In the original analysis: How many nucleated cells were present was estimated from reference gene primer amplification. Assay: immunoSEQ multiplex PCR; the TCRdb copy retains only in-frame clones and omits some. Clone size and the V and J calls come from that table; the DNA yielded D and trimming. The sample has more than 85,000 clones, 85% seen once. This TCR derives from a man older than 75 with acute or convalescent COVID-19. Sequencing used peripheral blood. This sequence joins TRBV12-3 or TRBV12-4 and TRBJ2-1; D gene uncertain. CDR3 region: CASSLLYNEQFF. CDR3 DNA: TGTGCCAGCAGTCTCCTCTACAATGAGCAGTTCTTC.